This T cell receptor (beta chain) was found in a study of T cells in Graves' hyperthyroidism and ophthalmopathy. Study-wide results and limits: Most clonotypes that expanded in the thyroid above 0.001 also showed up in blood.

This clonotype has at least ten counts. Its target is not known. Template material for amplifying TCR beta CDR3 regions consisted of RNA transcripts. First-round RT-PCR targeting the TCR CDR3 was performed with the HTBI primer set. TCRdb processed the multiplex PCR reads anew with MiXCR; each CDR3 protein has one entry. The sample has over 350,000 distinct CDR3 sequences, over 11% seen once. Germline V CDR1 and CDR2: MDHEN, SYDVKM. The V segment lost 8 bases and the J segment 6 bases; nucleotides outside the gene matches: 8. The CDR3 has 13 amino acids. The chain couples TRBV28 to TRBJ1-2; 8 positions match TRBD1. This TCR was sampled from a middle-aged man with Graves' ophthalmopathy. The source material was blood. CDR3 protein: CASYPGTGHGYTF. The CDR3 DNA reads TGTGCCAGCTACCCGGGGACAGGTCATGGCTACACCTTC.